The 10 T cell receptor beta chains presented below share a single source sample, sequenced in a study of blood T cell repertoires in COVID-19. Profiling relied on immunoSEQ multiplex PCR, and the TCRdb table lists in-frame clones only, not all of them. The sample lists approximately 300,000 clones; roughly 90% were seen once. Sequencing was carried out using PBMCs or T cells enriched from blood (not recorded which). The receptors were gathered from a man in his 60s who had recovered from COVID-19.

The rearrangement uses TRBV19 and TRBJ1-2, with 9 positions matching TRBD1. With 5 bases clipped from V and 2 bases from J, the junction kept 3 bases outside the gene matches. CDR1 is LNHDA, CDR2 SQIVND, per germline (reference sequence). The CDR3 length is 14 residues. The CDR3 bases are TGTGCCAGTAGTGTCGGACAGGGGAACTATGGCTACACCTTC. This codes for CASSVGQGNYGYTF.

The chain recombines TRBV6-5 with TRBJ1-1; D not certain. Per germline, CDR1 MNHEY and CDR2 SVGAGI. The CDR3 extends over 14 amino acids. Deletions cut 6 bases from V and 0 bases from J, with 11 bases between. CDR3 region: CASSGEGLNTEAFF. CDR3 coding DNA: TGTGCCAGCAGCGGGGAGGGTCTGAACACTGAAGCTTTCTTT.

The chain couples TRBV9 to TRBJ2-7; unclear D gene. The CDR3 length is 16 residues. The V and J ends lost 4 bases and 2 bases respectively, with 19 bases between them. Germline V lookup: CDR1 SGDLS, CDR2 YYNGEE. Here the CDR3 reads CASSPTTLTSTYEQYF. In DNA, the CDR3 is TGTGCCAGCAGCCCGACAACCCTGACATCCACCTACGAGCAGTACTTC.

This chain joins TRBV5-6 and TRBJ1-2, with 9 bases fitting TRBD1. Losses at the gene ends were 1 base for V and 8 bases for J; bases not matched to a gene: 12. Germline CDR1 and CDR2: SGHDT and YYEEEE. CDR3 length: 16 residues. CDR3 amino acids: CASSLTGQGTVVGYTF. The CDR3 DNA reads as TGTGCCAGCAGCTTGACCGGACAGGGGACCGTTGTGGGCTACACCTTC.

V gene TRBV23-1 combines with J gene TRBJ2-7; D gene unclear. TRBV23-1 is an open reading frame, and its role is uncertain. With 2 bases removed from V and 7 bases from J, the gap between germline ends came to 18 bases. This CDR3 contains 15 residues. The CDR3: CASSQNRLVRWEQYF. DNA for the CDR3: TGCGCCAGCAGTCAAAACCGACTGGTACGGTGGGAGCAGTACTTC.

The genes are TRBV6-5 and TRBJ2-5, with a weak D call TRBD1 (8 bases). The germline gives CDR1 MNHEY, CDR2 SVGAGI. The CDR3 sequence is 15 residues long. With 0 bases removed from V and 7 bases from J, the gap between germline ends came to 15 bases. The CDR3 region is CASSYSYRGGLTQYF. The CDR3 DNA reads as TGTGCCAGCAGTTACTCGTACAGGGGGGGGTTGACCCAGTACTTC.

The J gene is TRBJ2-1, the V gene TRBV7-6; D gene ambiguous. CDR3 size: 12 residues. V was clipped by 0 bases and J by 10 bases, with 7 bases between them. CDR1 and CDR2 from the germline V gene are SGHVS and FNYEAQ. The CDR3 DNA is TGTGCCAGCAGCTTAGCGTATGAGGAGCAGTTCTTC. Amino acid sequence: CASSLAYEEQFF. Full variable domain (outside the CDR3, taken from reference TRBV7-6 and TRBJ2-1): GAGVSQSPRYKVTKRGQDVALRCDPISGHVSLYWYRQALGQGPEFLTYFNYEAQQDKSGLPNDRFSAERPEGSISTLTIQRTEQRDSAMYRCASSLAYEEQFFGPGTRLTVL.

The chain couples TRBV19 to TRBJ1-2, with a tentative D call TRBD1 (5 bases). The CDR3 covers 12 residues. Trimming left V 5 bases short and J 4 bases short, with 8 bases between. Germline V gene data show CDR1 as LNHDA and CDR2 as SQIVND (reference sequence). This CDR3 is CASSLTAYGYTF. The CDR3 DNA reads as TGTGCCAGTAGTTTGACAGCCTATGGCTACACCTTC.

The sample holds one count of this clone. The chain carries TRBV6-2 or TRBV6-3 and TRBJ1-3, with TRBD1 as a possible D gene (6 bases). Germline lookup yields CDR1 MNHEY and CDR2 SVGEGT. V was cut by 2 bases and J by 3 bases, with 14 bases left in between. The CDR3 sequence is 16 residues long. The CDR3 nucleotides read TGTGCCAGCAGTTACCCCGACAGGTTAATTGGAAACACCATATATTTT. It is translated as CASSYPDRLIGNTIYF.

This chain joins TRBV3-1 (or the pseudogene TRBV3-2) and TRBJ2-7; 9 bases match TRBD1. The CDR3 runs 14 residues. J gave up 3 bases and V 4 bases, and 4 bases lay outside the gene matches. CDR1 and CDR2 (germline): LGHDT, YNNKEL (reference sequence). The CDR3 nucleotides are TGTGCCAGCAGCCTTGGGACAGGGAACTACGAGCAGTACTTC. It encodes CASSLGTGNYEQYF.